The clone carrying this TCR beta chain came up once. Original processing methods: Nucleated cell number was recorded as an estimate derived from reference gene primer amplification. The table came from immunoSEQ multiplex PCR; TCRdb's copy has only in-frame clones and leaves some out. Clone size and the V and J calls come from that table; the DNA yielded D and trimming. The sample includes fewer than 350,000 clones, roughly 89% of them seen just once. The CDR3 is 14 amino acids. CDR1 and CDR2 (germline): SGHTA, FQGTGA. V was clipped by 5 bases and J by 3 bases; unmatched bases: 4. Self-reported history from a screening survey and questionnaire set each donor's cohort. Cohort 3 recovered donors had two negative PCRs, clearance, or symptom resolution. This sample was included in a study of blood T cell repertoires in COVID-19. On the study more broadly: Collection of acute and convalescent COVID-19 samples took place in the United States, Italy and Spain.

The sequenced sample consisted of PBMCs or T cells enriched from blood (not recorded which). This chain links TRBV7-3 with TRBJ2-3; 8 bases map to TRBD2. The receptor comes from a woman aged 40-49 years who had recovered from COVID-19. DNA of the CDR3: TGTGCCAGCAGCCCTGGACTAGCAACAGATACGCAGTATTTT. Its translation: CASSPGLATDTQYF. The full variable domain, in which reference TRBV7-3 and TRBJ2-3 provide the parts outside the CDR3, is GAGVSQTPSNKVTEKGKYVELRCDPISGHTALYWYRQSLGQGPEFLIYFQGTGAADDSGLPNDRFFAVRPEGSVSTLKIQRTERGDSAVYLCASSPGLATDTQYFGPGTRLTVL.